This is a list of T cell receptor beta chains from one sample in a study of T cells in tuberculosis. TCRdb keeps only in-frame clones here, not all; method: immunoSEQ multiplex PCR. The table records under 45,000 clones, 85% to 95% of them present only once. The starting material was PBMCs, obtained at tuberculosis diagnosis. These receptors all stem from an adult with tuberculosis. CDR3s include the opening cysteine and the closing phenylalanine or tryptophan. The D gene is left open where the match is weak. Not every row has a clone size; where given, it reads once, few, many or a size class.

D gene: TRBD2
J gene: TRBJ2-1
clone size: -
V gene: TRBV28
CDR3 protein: CASISLAGGNNEQFF
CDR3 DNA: TGTGCCAGCATCTCTCTAGCGGGGGGGAACAATGAGCAGTTCTTC

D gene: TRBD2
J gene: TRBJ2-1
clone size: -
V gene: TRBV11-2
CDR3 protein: CASSPGTSRFGEQFF
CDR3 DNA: TGTGCCAGCAGCCCCGGGACTAGCAGGTTCGGTGAGCAGTTCTTC

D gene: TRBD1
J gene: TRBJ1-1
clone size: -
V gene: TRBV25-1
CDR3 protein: CASSEAGTGMWDTEAFF
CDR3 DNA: TGTGCCAGCAGTGAGGCTGGGACAGGTATGTGGGACACTGAAGCTTTCTTT

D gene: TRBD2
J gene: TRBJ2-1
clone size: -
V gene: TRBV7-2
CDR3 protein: CASSGRGGDNNEQFF
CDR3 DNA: TGTGCCAGCAGTGGTCGCGGGGGGGATAACAATGAGCAGTTCTTC

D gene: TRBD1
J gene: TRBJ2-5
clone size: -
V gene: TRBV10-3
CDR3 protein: CAIGGQGASETQYF
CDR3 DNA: TGTGCCATCGGGGGACAGGGGGCCTCGGAGACCCAGTACTTC

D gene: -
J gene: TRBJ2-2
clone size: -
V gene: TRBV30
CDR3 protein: CAWSVESGELFF
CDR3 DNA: TGTGCCTGGAGTGTAGAGTCCGGGGAGCTGTTTTTT

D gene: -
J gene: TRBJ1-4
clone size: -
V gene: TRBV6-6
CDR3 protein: CASSPQGLAINEKLFF
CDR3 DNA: TGTGCCAGCAGTCCACAGGGATTGGCAATTAATGAAAAACTGTTTTTT

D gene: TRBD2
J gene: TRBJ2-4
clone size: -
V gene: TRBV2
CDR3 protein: CASSVRVAGANIQYF
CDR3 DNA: TGTGCCAGCAGTGTAAGAGTAGCGGGGGCAAACATTCAGTACTTC

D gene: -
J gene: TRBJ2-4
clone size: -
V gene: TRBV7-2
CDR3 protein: CASAQAMAKNIQYF
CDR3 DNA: TGTGCCAGCGCGCAGGCAATGGCCAAAAACATTCAGTACTTC

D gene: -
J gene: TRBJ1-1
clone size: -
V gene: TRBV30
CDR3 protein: CAWREKQGLLNTEAFF
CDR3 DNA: TGTGCCTGGAGAGAGAAACAGGGCCTTTTGAACACTGAAGCTTTCTTT

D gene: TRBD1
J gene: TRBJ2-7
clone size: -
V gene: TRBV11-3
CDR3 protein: CASSPRDRTYEQYF
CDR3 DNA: TGTGCCAGCAGCCCCCGGGACAGGACCTACGAGCAGTACTTC

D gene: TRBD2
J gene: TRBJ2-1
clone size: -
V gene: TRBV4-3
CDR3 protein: CASSQEGSRGAQSYNEQFF
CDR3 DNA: TGCGCCAGCAGCCAAGAAGGCTCGCGGGGGGCACAGAGTTACAATGAGCAGTTCTTC

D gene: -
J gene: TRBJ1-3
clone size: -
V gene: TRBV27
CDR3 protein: CASSSRSSGNTIYF
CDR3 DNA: TGTGCCAGCAGTTCGAGGAGCTCTGGAAACACCATATATTTT

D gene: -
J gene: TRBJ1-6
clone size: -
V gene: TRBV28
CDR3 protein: CASSVLNSPLHF
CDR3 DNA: TGTGCCAGCAGTGTCCTAAATTCACCCCTCCACTTT

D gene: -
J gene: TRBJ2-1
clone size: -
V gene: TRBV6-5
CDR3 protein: CASSYGSGNEQFF
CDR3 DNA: TGTGCCAGCAGTTATGGGTCAGGGAATGAGCAGTTCTTC

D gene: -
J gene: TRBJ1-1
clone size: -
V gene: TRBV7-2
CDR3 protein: CASSLSGGHTEAFF
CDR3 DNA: TGTGCCAGCAGCTTGAGTGGAGGGCACACTGAAGCTTTCTTT

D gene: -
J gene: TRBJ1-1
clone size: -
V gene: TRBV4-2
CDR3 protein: CASSQVQGEFTEAFF
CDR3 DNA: TGTGCCAGCAGCCAAGTCCAGGGTGAATTCACTGAAGCTTTCTTT

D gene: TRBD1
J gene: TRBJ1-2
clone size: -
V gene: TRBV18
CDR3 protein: CASSPEGANYGYTF
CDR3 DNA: TGTGCCAGCTCACCCGAGGGGGCGAACTATGGCTACACCTTC

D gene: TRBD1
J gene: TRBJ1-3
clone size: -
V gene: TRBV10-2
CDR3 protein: CASSEAGGSGNTIYF
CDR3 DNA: TGCGCCAGCAGTGAAGCAGGGGGCTCTGGAAACACCATATATTTT

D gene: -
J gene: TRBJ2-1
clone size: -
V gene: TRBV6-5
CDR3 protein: CASSYGRGEYNEQFF
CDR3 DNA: TGTGCCAGCAGTTACGGCAGGGGCGAGTACAATGAGCAGTTCTTC

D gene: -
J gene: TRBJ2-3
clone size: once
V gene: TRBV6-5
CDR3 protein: CASSFIGTPSTDTQYF
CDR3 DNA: TGTGCCAGCAGTTTCATCGGGACTCCTAGCACAGATACGCAGTATTTT

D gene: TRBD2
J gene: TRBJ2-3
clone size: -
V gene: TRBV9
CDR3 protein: CASSPSGGIRSTDTQYF
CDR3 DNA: TGTGCCAGCAGCCCCAGCGGGGGGATAAGGAGCACAGATACGCAGTATTTT

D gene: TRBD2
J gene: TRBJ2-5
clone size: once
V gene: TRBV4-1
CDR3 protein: CASSQGGSGGFGETQYF
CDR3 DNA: TGCGCCAGCAGCCAAGGGGGTAGCGGGGGATTCGGGGAGACCCAGTACTTC

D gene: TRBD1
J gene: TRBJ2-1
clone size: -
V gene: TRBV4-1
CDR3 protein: CASSWTGLLRYNEQFF
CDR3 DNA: TGCGCCAGCAGCTGGACAGGGCTACTGCGATACAATGAGCAGTTCTTC

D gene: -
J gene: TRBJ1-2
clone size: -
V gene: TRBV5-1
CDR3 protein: CASSRASGRANYGYTF
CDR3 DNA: TGCGCCAGCAGCCGTGCATCCGGGAGAGCCAACTATGGCTACACCTTC

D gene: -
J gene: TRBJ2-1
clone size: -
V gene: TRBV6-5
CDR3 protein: CASSYSRQGGNEQFF
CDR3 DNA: TGTGCCAGCAGTTACTCCCGACAGGGAGGCAATGAGCAGTTCTTC

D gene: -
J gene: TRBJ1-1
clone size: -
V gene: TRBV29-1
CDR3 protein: CSVGRGDTEAFF
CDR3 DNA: TGCAGCGTTGGCCGGGGGGATACTGAAGCTTTCTTT

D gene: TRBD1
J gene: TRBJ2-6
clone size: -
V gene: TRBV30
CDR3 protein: CAWSVRGGTGWPGANVLTF
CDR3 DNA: TGTGCCTGGAGTGTAAGAGGCGGGACAGGGTGGCCTGGGGCCAACGTCCTGACTTTC

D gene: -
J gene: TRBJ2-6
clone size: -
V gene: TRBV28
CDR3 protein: CASSGLSSGANVLTF
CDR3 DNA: TGTGCCAGCAGTGGACTGAGCTCTGGGGCCAACGTCCTGACTTTC

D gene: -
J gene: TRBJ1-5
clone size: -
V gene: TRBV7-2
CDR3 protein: CASSYRGNQPQHF
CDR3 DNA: TGTGCCAGCAGCTACCGGGGCAATCAGCCCCAGCATTTT

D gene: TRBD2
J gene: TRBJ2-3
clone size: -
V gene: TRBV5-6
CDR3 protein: CASSFPSGGGTDTQYF
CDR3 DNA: TGTGCCAGCAGCTTCCCTAGCGGGGGGGGCACAGATACGCAGTATTTT

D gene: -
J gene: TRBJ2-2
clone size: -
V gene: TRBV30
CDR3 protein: CAWSVLEKNTGELFF
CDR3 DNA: TGTGCCTGGAGTGTACTTGAGAAGAACACCGGGGAGCTGTTTTTT

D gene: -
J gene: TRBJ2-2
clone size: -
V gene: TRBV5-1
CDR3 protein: CASSEPTGELFF
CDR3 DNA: TGCGCCAGCAGTGAGCCCACCGGGGAGCTGTTTTTT

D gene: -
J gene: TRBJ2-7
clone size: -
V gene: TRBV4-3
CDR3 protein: CASSPNAGTRLYEQYF
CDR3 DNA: TGCGCCAGCAGCCCGAACGCCGGGACACGCCTTTACGAGCAGTACTTC

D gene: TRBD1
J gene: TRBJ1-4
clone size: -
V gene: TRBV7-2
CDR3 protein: CASSSGTGNEKLFF
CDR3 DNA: TGTGCCAGCAGTTCCGGGACAGGGAATGAAAAACTGTTTTTT

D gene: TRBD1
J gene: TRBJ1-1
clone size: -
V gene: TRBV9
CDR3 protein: CASSVDRTGVNEAFF
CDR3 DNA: TGTGCCAGCAGCGTAGATCGGACAGGGGTGAATGAAGCTTTCTTT

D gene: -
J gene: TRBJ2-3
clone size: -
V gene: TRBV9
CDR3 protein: CASSLRTGGSSTDTQYF
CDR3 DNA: TGTGCCAGCAGCCTCCGGACTGGCGGTTCTAGCACAGATACGCAGTATTTT

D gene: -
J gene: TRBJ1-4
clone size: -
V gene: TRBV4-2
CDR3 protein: CASSQTENEKLFF
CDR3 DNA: TGTGCCAGCAGCCAGACAGAGAATGAAAAACTGTTTTTT

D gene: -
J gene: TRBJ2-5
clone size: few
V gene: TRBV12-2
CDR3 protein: CAHGGGTIYQETQYF
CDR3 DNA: TGTGCCCACGGCGGGGGGACCATCTACCAAGAGACCCAGTACTTC

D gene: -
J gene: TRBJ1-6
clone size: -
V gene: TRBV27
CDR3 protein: CASRPFKGLNSPLHF
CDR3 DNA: TGTGCCAGCAGGCCTTTTAAGGGGCTAAATTCACCCCTCCACTTT

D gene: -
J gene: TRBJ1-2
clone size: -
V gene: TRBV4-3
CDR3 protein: CASSQEEGRPNYGYTF
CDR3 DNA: TGCGCCAGCAGCCAAGAAGAGGGCAGACCAAACTATGGCTACACCTTC

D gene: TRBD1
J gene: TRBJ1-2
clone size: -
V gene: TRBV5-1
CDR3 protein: CASRTGGALANYGYTF
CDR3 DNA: TGCGCCAGCAGGACAGGGGGCGCACTGGCTAACTATGGCTACACCTTC

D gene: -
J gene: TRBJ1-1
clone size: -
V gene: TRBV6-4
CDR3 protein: CASSAEENTEAFF
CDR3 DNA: TGTGCCAGCAGTGCGGAGGAGAACACTGAAGCTTTCTTT

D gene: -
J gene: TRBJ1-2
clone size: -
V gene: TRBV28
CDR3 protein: CASSLNYYGYTF
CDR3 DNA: TGTGCCAGCAGTCTGAACTACTATGGCTACACCTTC